The source of this T cell receptor (beta chain) is a study of cytomegalovirus exposure and HLA in healthy donors. Study conclusions and caveats: Common viral pathogens seemed to be connected with several of the most significant clusters, according to a later analysis. Accurate prediction of HLA-A and HLA-B alleles (for most subjects) was reportedly achieved from TCR beta sequences. Reports described diagnosis of cytomegalovirus status by the classifier as highly specific and sensitive.

Primers: 60 Vbeta forward and 13 Jbeta reverse. Method: immunoSEQ multiplex PCR; TCRdb's copy keeps in-frame clones and lacks some. The sample lists 150,000 or so clones, over 60% occurring once. Comments on this clone: The antigen is undetermined.

Germline CDR1 and CDR2: MNHEY and SMNVEV (reference sequence). The CDR3 is 17 residues long. Trimming at V came to 5 bases and at J to 0 bases, leaving 7 bases not matched to a gene. The chain uses TRBV27 and TRBJ2-7; 13 positions agree with TRBD2. This TCR was sampled from a girl aged 5 to 17 in good health and CMV-seronegative. The sample taken for sequencing was PBMCs. The CDR3, as DNA: TGTGCCAGCAGTCCGGGACTAGCGGGGTATAGCTCCTACGAGCAGTACTTC. It is translated as CASSPGLAGYSSYEQYF.